This T cell receptor beta chain was found in a study of STAT3 mutations in large granular lymphocyte leukemia. A note on this clone: Its antigen is still unknown.

Germline V gene sequence: CDR1 SEHNR, CDR2 FQNEAQ (reference sequence). Germline trimming cut 5 bases from V and 7 bases from J; bases unmatched to any gene: 12. CDR3 length: 15 residues. Whole-study results and caveats: At least one immunodominant TCR beta clonotype appeared in every T-cell large granular lymphocyte leukemia patient. In about 30% of the 18 patients, new TCR clonotypes emerged after therapy. Clonal expansion was inferred from samples taken at other timepoints.

Generated by immunoSEQ multiplex PCR, the TCRdb table keeps only in-frame clones and is missing some. The repertoire consists of about 5,200 clones, with approximately 70% occurring once and the leading ten covering 40% to 50%. The origin of this receptor is a human donor with T large granular lymphocyte leukemia. Some clones in this sample may be carry-over from other donors' samples. What was sequenced was PBMCs. The chain carries TRBV7-9 and TRBJ2-7; 9 bases are a match to TRBD1. CDR3 sequence (DNA): TGTGCCAGCAGCACCTCCGGGACAGGGTACCTGGAGCAGTACTTC. Translating gives CASSTSGTGYLEQYF.